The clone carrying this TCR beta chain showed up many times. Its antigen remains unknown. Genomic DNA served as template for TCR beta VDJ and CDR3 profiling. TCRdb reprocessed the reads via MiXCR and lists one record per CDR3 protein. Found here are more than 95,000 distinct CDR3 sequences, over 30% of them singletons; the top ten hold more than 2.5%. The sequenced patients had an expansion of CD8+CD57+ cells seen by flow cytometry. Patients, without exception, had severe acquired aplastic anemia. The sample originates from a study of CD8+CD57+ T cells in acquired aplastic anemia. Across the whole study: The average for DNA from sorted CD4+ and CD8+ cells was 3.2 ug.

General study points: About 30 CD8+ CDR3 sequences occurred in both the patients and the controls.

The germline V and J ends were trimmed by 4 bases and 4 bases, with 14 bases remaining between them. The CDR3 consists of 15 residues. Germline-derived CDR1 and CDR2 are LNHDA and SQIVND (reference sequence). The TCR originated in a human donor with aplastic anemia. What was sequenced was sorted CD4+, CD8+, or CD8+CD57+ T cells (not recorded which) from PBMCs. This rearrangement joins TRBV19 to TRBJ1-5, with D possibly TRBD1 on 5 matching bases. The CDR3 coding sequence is TGTGCCAGTAGTACGACAGCGGGGAGGAATCAGCCCCAGCATTTT. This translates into CASSTTAGRNQPQHF.